A single sample gave rise to the 26 T cell receptor beta chains below, sequenced in a study of shared clonotypes between healthy human individuals. CD45RO-negative, CCR7-positively selected cells formed the naive CD8 fraction, excluding terminally differentiated effector memory CD45RA+ cells. Assay: immunoSEQ multiplex PCR; the TCRdb copy retains only in-frame clones and omits some. This sample carries some 2 million clones, about 95% of them seen once, and the ten largest clones take roughly 1%. Material: naive CD8+ T cells sorted from blood. These receptor sequences come from a man between 18 and 35 years old in good health.

Here the CDR3 reads CAWSVGQGVSYEQYF. In DNA form, the CDR3 reads TGTGCCTGGAGTGTGGGTCAGGGGGTTTCCTACGAGCAGTACTTC. The V gene is TRBV30, the J gene TRBJ2-7; 7 bases are a match to TRBD1. V was pared by 0 bases and J by 1 base, with 6 bases of the junction left unmatched. The CDR3 contains 15 residues. CDR1 and CDR2 (germline): GTSNPN, SVGIG (reference sequence).

In this sample, this clone turned up once. The rearrangement links TRBV7-2 to TRBJ2-7; D is possibly TRBD1 (6 bases). Trimming cost V 1 base and J 3 bases, with 13 bases left between them. CDR1 SGHTA and CDR2 FQGNSA come from the germline V gene. This CDR3 has 15 residues. The CDR3 spells CASSLEGHEIYEQYF. For the CDR3, the DNA is TGTGCCAGCAGCTTAGAGGGACACGAGATCTACGAGCAGTACTTC.

The chain has TRBV4-3 and TRBJ2-7, with 11 bases aligning to TRBD2. V lost 0 bases to trimming and J lost 3 bases; unmatched junction nucleotides: 10. The CDR3 consists of 18 residues. Looked up from germline, CDR1 is LGHNA and CDR2 is YSLEER. CDR3 nucleotide sequence: TGCGCCAGCAGCCAAGAGTCTTGGGGGACTAGCGGAGTCTACGAGCAGTACTTC. This gives the protein CASSQESWGTSGVYEQYF.

The J gene is TRBJ2-1, the V gene TRBV5-1; 10 nucleotides line up with TRBD2. CDR3 size: 15 residues. V lost 3 bases, J lost 3 bases, and 3 bases stayed unmatched. Germline V gene lookup returns CDR1 SGHRS and CDR2 YFSETQ. CDR3 in amino acids: CASSSAGGDYNEQFF. CDR3 in DNA: TGCGCCAGCAGCTCAGCGGGAGGGGACTACAATGAGCAGTTCTTC.

The chain combines TRBV27 with TRBJ2-1, with TRBD1 identical over 8 bases. The CDR3 totals 15 residues. V gave up 3 bases and J gave up 4 bases; unmatched junction bases: 5. CDR1 and CDR2 from the germline V gene are MNHEY and SMNVEV (reference sequence). CDR3 sequence (DNA): TGTGCCAGCAGTTTTGGACAGGGCCCATACAATGAGCAGTTCTTC. Encoded protein: CASSFGQGPYNEQFF.

The genes are TRBV7-8 and TRBJ2-1, with TRBD2 matching over 12 bases. Trimming at V came to 3 bases and at J to 4 bases, leaving 7 bases not matched to a gene. Germline CDR1 reads SGHVS; CDR2 reads FQNEAQ. The CDR3 length is 17 residues. The CDR3 nucleotides read TGTGCCAGCAGCTTGACGACTAGCGGGAGTTTTTACAATGAGCAGTTCTTC. Its translation: CASSLTTSGSFYNEQFF.

The chain joins TRBV19 to TRBJ2-2; 10 bases agree with TRBD1. The CDR3 is 17 amino acids. Germline CDR1 is LNHDA and CDR2 is SQIVND (reference sequence). The ends lost 5 bases at V and 0 bases at J; junction bases unmatched: 6. In DNA form, the CDR3 reads TGTGCCAGTAGTGGACAGGGGGAGAGGGCGAACACCGGGGAGCTGTTTTTT. This encodes CASSGQGERANTGELFF. Full variable domain (missing parts from reference TRBV19 and TRBJ2-2): DGGITQSPKYLFRKEGQNVTLSCEQNLNHDAMYWYRQDPGQGLRLIYYSQIVNDFQKGDIAEGYSVSREKKESFPLTVTSAQKNPTAFYLCASSGQGERANTGELFFGEGSRLTVL.

In its sample, this clone was seen a few times. This chain uses TRBV30 with TRBJ2-5; the D is unclear. Germline-derived CDR1 and CDR2 are GTSNPN and SVGIG (reference sequence). V was shortened by 0 bases and J by 2 bases, with 10 bases between the two germline ends. This CDR3 comprises 14 residues. CDR3 protein: CAWSVVLNQETQYF. The CDR3 DNA reads as TGTGCCTGGAGTGTCGTACTAAATCAAGAGACCCAGTACTTC.

A note on this clone: The sample holds other DNA sequences that translate to the same CDR3. The chain employs TRBV27 and TRBJ1-1, with a tentative D call TRBD1 (5 bases). Deletions cut 2 bases from V and 2 bases from J, with 9 bases between. This CDR3 spans 14 amino acids. CDR1 and CDR2 from the germline V gene are MNHEY and SMNVEV (reference sequence). CDR3 bases: TGTGCCAGCAGTTTACGGGGCTCCAACACTGAAGCTTTCTTT. It translates to CASSLRGSNTEAFF.

To note about this clone: The same CDR3 can be traced to other DNA sequences in this sample. V and J are TRBV19 and TRBJ1-2; D uncertain. The CDR3 spans 13 residues. The V end was cut by 3 bases, the J end by 3 bases, with 8 bases between. The germline CDR1 and CDR2 sequences are LNHDA and SQIVND (reference sequence). The CDR3 bases are TGTGCCAGTAGTATTTCAGGAGACTATGGCTACACCTTC. Residues: CASSISGDYGYTF.

The CDR3 DNA reads TGTGCCAGTAGTATAGGAGGGGGTGAGCAGTTCTTC. This sequence encodes CASSIGGGEQFF. The rearrangement uses TRBV19 and TRBJ2-1; the D gene is possibly TRBD1 (6 bases). V dropped 1 base and J dropped 9 bases, with 7 bases sitting between them. Germline lookup yields CDR1 LNHDA and CDR2 SQIVND (reference sequence). This CDR3 is built from 12 residues.

With respect to this clone: Other DNA sequences in this sample translate to the same CDR3. This CDR3 is CASSLEGTSSYEQYF. In nucleotides, the CDR3 is TGTGCCAGCAGCTTAGAGGGGACTAGTTCTTACGAGCAGTACTTC. The chain is built from TRBV13 and TRBJ2-7; 8 nucleotides agree with TRBD2. The CDR3 runs to 15 residues. V gave up 1 base and J gave up 4 bases; unmatched junction bases: 6. CDR1 is PRHDT and CDR2 is FYEKMQ in the germline V gene (reference sequence).

The rearrangement links TRBV4-1 to TRBJ1-3, with 9 bases that match TRBD1. Germline lookup yields CDR1 MGHRA and CDR2 YSYEKL. Germline trimming cut 3 bases from V and 2 bases from J; bases unmatched to any gene: 5. The CDR3 is 16 amino acids. CDR3 region: CASSQEQGAPGNTIYF. In nucleotides, the CDR3 is TGCGCCAGCAGCCAGGAACAGGGGGCGCCTGGAAACACCATATATTTT.

About this clone: The sample carries other DNA sequences with the same CDR3. This rearrangement joins TRBV28 to TRBJ2-3, with D perhaps matching TRBD1 or TRBD2 (7 bases each). Germline V gene sequence: CDR1 MDHEN, CDR2 SYDVKM. V was shortened by 6 bases and J by 1 base, with 14 bases between the two germline ends. The CDR3 totals 15 residues. The CDR3 region has the DNA TGTGCCAGCAGCCTCGGGGGGACAGGCACAGATACGCAGTATTTT. Translation gives CASSLGGTGTDTQYF.

V usage is TRBV2 and J usage is TRBJ2-3; D gene unclear. The CDR3 runs to 16 residues. Trimming took off 7 bases at V and 4 bases at J, with 21 bases between the two ends. From germline, CDR1 is SNHLY and CDR2 FYNNEI. Here the CDR3 DNA reads TGTGCCAGCACTGACCCCCACGGAGCTGTGGCAGATACGCAGTATTTT. It specifies CASTDPHGAVADTQYF.

This clone showed up just once. The chain has TRBV6-6 and TRBJ2-7; 11 nucleotides match TRBD1. The trim removed 8 bases at V and 3 bases at J, leaving 3 bases unmatched. Germline CDR1 reads MNHNY; CDR2 reads SVGAGI (reference sequence). The length of the CDR3 is 13 residues. CDR3 nucleotide sequence: TGTGCCAGCGGACAGGGGGCTTTCTACGAGCAGTACTTC. This sequence encodes CASGQGAFYEQYF.

In this sample, this clone turned up once. The genes are TRBV5-1 and TRBJ1-1; D unclear. The CDR3 covers 16 residues. Germline loops: CDR1 SGHRS, CDR2 YFSETQ. Trimming left V 0 bases short and J 0 bases short, with 12 bases between. The CDR3 loop reads CASSLDTLPVNTEAFF. The CDR3 nucleotides are TGCGCCAGCAGCTTGGACACTCTCCCCGTGAACACTGAAGCTTTCTTT.

The chain recombines TRBV30 with TRBJ2-5; perhaps TRBD2 as D (7 bases). This CDR3 comprises 14 residues. V was pared by 5 bases and J by 3 bases, with 16 bases between. Looked up from germline, CDR1 is GTSNPN and CDR2 is SVGIG (reference sequence). The CDR3 reads CAWGRGAFEETQYF. The CDR3, as DNA: TGTGCCTGGGGTCGGGGGGCTTTCGAAGAGACCCAGTACTTC. Complete variable domain (other parts from reference TRBV30 and TRBJ2-5): SQTIHQWPATLVQPVGSPLSLECTVEGTSNPNLYWYRQAAGRGLQLLFYSVGIGQISSEVPQNLSASRPQDRQFILSSKKLLLSDSGFYLCAWGRGAFEETQYFGPGTRLLVL.

The sample holds one count of this clone. The chain carries TRBV2 and TRBJ2-1, with D perhaps assigned TRBD1 or TRBD2 (5 bases each). The CDR3 is 14 amino acids. V was clipped by 4 bases and J by 5 bases, with 12 bases between them. Germline CDR1 and CDR2: SNHLY and FYNNEI. The CDR3 nucleotides are TGTGCCAGCAGTGGGGTTGAGGGGAACAATGAGCAGTTCTTC. Its translation: CASSGVEGNNEQFF.

This chain links TRBV19 with TRBJ2-1, with D hard to call. This CDR3 contains 16 residues. V was shortened by 5 bases and J by 0 bases, with 14 bases between the two germline ends. CDR1 and CDR2 (germline): LNHDA, SQIVND (reference sequence). The CDR3 coding sequence is TGTGCCAGTAGTGTGAACGGAATGAGCTCCTACAATGAGCAGTTCTTC. Protein: CASSVNGMSSYNEQFF.

This clone has just one count. This chain uses TRBV10-1 with TRBJ2-6, with D perhaps being TRBD1 or TRBD2 (6 bases each). The CDR3 is 14 residues long. CDR1 and CDR2 (germline): WNHNN, SYGVQD (reference sequence). V was cut by 2 bases and J by 7 bases, with 9 bases left in between. The CDR3 DNA sequence: TGCGCCAGCAGTGAGGGAGGGGGAGCCAACGTCCTGACTTTC. Its protein is CASSEGGGANVLTF.

The J gene is TRBJ2-5, the V gene TRBV5-1, with D possibly matching TRBD2 (6 bases). The CDR3 contains 16 residues. CDR1 is SGHRS and CDR2 is YFSETQ in the germline V gene. Trimming shortened V by 0 bases and J by 2 bases, and 14 bases separated the two germline ends. The chain's CDR3 is CASSLAGGVLQETQYF. The CDR3 coding sequence is TGCGCCAGCAGCTTGGCCGGCGGGGTACTACAAGAGACCCAGTACTTC.

The chain joins TRBV5-6 to TRBJ2-1; D is perhaps TRBD1 (6 bases). This CDR3 region has 16 residues. CDR1 SGHDT and CDR2 YYEEEE come from the germline V gene. Deletions cut 7 bases from V and 3 bases from J, with 20 bases between. The CDR3 loop reads CASVTLLEGDYNEQFF. Written as DNA, the CDR3 is TGTGCCAGCGTGACCCTATTAGAGGGGGACTACAATGAGCAGTTCTTC.

The CDR3 nucleotides are TGTGCCAGCACCCTGACAGGGGAAGAGACCCAGTACTTC. Amino acid sequence: CASTLTGEETQYF. The chain is built from TRBV7-8 and TRBJ2-5; 8 bases line up with TRBD1. CDR1 is SGHVS and CDR2 is FQNEAQ in the germline V gene. V lost 7 bases and J lost 3; bases outside the gene matches: 4. This CDR3 spans 13 amino acids.

This clone was found a few times. Other DNA sequences in the sample encode the same CDR3. The rearrangement uses TRBV28 and TRBJ2-7, with no clear D. This CDR3 spans 11 amino acids. Trimming cost V 5 bases and J 2 bases, with 4 bases left between them. Germline CDR1 and CDR2: MDHEN and SYDVKM. CDR3 sequence: CASSAPYEQYF. The DNA for the CDR3 is TGTGCCAGCAGTGCGCCCTACGAGCAGTACTTC.

Note on this clone: Germline is not matched at one junction end, which may reflect a read error. This chain links TRBV19 with TRBJ1-1; tentatively, D is TRBD1 (5 bases). Germline V CDR1 and CDR2: LNHDA, SQIVND (reference sequence). The CDR3 totals 14 residues. The CDR3 sequence: CASSILRENAEAFF. The CDR3 nucleotides are TGTGCCAGTAGTATCCTCAGGGAGAACGCTGAAGCTTTCTTT.